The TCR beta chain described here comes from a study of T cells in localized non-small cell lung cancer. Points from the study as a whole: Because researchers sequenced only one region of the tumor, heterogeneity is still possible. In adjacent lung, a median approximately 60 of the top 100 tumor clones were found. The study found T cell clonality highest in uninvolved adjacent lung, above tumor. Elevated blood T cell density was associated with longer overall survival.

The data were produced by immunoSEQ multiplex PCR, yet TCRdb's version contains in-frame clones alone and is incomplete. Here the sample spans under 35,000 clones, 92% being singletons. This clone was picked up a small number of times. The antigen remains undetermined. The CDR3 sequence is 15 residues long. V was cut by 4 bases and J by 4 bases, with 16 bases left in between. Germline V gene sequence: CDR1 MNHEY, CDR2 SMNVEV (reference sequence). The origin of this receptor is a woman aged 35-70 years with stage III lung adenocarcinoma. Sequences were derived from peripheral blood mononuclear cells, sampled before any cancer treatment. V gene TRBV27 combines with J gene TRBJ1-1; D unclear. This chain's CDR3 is CASSSLSAQGTEAFF. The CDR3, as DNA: TGTGCCAGCAGTTCGTTGTCAGCTCAAGGCACTGAAGCTTTCTTT.